Described below is a single T cell receptor beta chain sequence and its context. Its antigen is not known. This sample is part of a study of tissue T cells after allogeneic stem cell transplantation. The study's findings and limits: This small cohort was clinically heterogeneous, and sampling depth was a limitation. Anatomically similar tissues had similar TCR repertoires within each patient.

CDR1 is SQVTM and CDR2 is ANQGSEA in the germline V gene. Trimming removed 6 bases at V and 2 bases at J, with 7 bases between. CDR3 length equals 11 residues. Assay: immunoSEQ multiplex PCR; the TCRdb copy retains only in-frame clones and omits some. The table has roughly 3,900 clones, 59% seen once. The specimen was tissue from the ileum, collected at autopsy. V gene TRBV29-1 combines with J gene TRBJ1-1; D gene uncertain. The sequence derives from a male donor older than 55 with lung cancer. This chain's CDR3 is CSVRFNTEAFF. In DNA, the CDR3 is TGCAGCGTAAGATTTAACACTGAAGCTTTCTTT.